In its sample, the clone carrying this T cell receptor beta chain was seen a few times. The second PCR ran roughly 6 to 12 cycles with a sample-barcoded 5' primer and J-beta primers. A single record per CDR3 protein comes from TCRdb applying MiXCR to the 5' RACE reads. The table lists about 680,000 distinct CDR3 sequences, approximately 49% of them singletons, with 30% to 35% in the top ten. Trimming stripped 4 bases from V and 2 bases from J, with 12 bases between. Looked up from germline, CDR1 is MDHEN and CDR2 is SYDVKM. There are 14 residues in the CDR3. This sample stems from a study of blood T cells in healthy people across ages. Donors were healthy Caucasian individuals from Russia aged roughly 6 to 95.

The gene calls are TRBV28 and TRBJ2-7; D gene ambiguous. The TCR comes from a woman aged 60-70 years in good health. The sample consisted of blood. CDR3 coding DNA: TGTGCCAGCAGTTCGCCCTATACACCCTACGAGCAGTACTTC. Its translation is CASSSPYTPYEQYF.